A single sample gave rise to the 8 T cell receptor beta chains below, sequenced in a study of T cell changes during pregnancy in multiple sclerosis. Some clones are missing from TCRdb's copy, which holds only in-frame ones; the method was immunoSEQ multiplex PCR. There are about 30,000 clones in the sample; roughly nine tenths occur only once, and 6.5% to 7% lies in the top ten. Sequenced here: CD8+ T cells from peripheral blood mononuclear cells, sampled in the second trimester of pregnancy. The receptor set was obtained from a female donor with multiple sclerosis, enrolled in a pregnancy study.

The chain links TRBV7-3 to TRBJ2-1, with 8 bases that match TRBD2. Germline V gene data show CDR1 as SGHTA and CDR2 as FQGTGA. The ends lost 5 bases at V and 3 bases at J; junction bases unmatched: 12. The CDR3 loop spans 17 amino acids. The CDR3 here is CASSPLVVAGGYNEQFF. The CDR3 nucleotides read TGTGCCAGCAGCCCCCTCGTTGTGGCGGGAGGCTACAATGAGCAGTTCTTC.

The chain has TRBV18 and TRBJ2-3; no clear D gene. In germline, CDR1 is KGHSH, CDR2 LQKENI. V lost 2 bases to trimming and J lost 2 bases, with 11 bases between them. This CDR3 contains 15 residues. This chain's CDR3 is CASSPELHDTDTQYF. In DNA form, the CDR3 reads TGTGCCAGCTCACCAGAGCTCCACGACACAGATACGCAGTATTTT. Looking up the rest from reference TRBV18 and TRBJ2-3 gives the full variable domain: NAGVMQNPRHLVRRRGQEARLRCSPMKGHSHVYWYRQLPEEGLKFMVYLQKENIIDESGMPKERFSAEFPKEGPSILRIQQVVRGDSAAYFCASSPELHDTDTQYFGPGTRLTVL.

The J gene is TRBJ1-1, the V gene TRBV11-1, with D uncertain. The CDR3 is made up of 13 amino acids. The germline V and J ends were trimmed by 5 bases and 0 bases, with 7 bases remaining between them. Germline CDR1 reads SGHAT; CDR2 reads FQDESV (reference sequence). The chain's CDR3 is CASSDYMNTEAFF. The CDR3 bases are TGTGCCAGCAGCGACTACATGAACACTGAAGCTTTCTTT.

The chain is built from TRBV7-9 and TRBJ2-7; 9 nucleotides match TRBD2. The CDR3 has 13 amino acids. CDR1 is SEHNR and CDR2 is FQNEAQ in the germline V gene (reference sequence). V gave up 8 bases and J gave up 2 bases; unmatched junction bases: 4. CDR3 sequence reads: CASGREGTYEQYF. The DNA for the CDR3 is TGTGCCAGCGGGCGGGAGGGTACCTACGAGCAGTACTTC.

The gene calls are TRBV25-1 and TRBJ1-6; a possible D gene is TRBD1 (5 bases). The germline V and J ends were trimmed by 2 bases and 7 bases, with 12 bases remaining between them. CDR1 is MGHDK, CDR2 SYGVNS, per germline. The CDR3 has 15 amino acids. CDR3 loop: CASSEKGFRNSPLHF. Written as DNA, the CDR3 is TGTGCCAGCAGTGAAAAGGGGTTTCGGAATTCACCCCTCCACTTT.

This clone was recorded a few times. The rearrangement joins TRBV30 to TRBJ2-1; D is unclear. V was shortened by 0 bases and J by 0 bases, with 15 bases between the two germline ends. In germline, CDR1 is GTSNPN, CDR2 SVGIG (reference sequence). The CDR3 length is 17 residues. The CDR3 reads CAWSVDSSSSSYNEQFF. The CDR3 nucleotides are TGTGCCTGGAGTGTAGACTCATCCTCTTCCTCCTACAATGAGCAGTTCTTC.

This chain joins TRBV18 and TRBJ1-2, with D unresolved. This CDR3 region has 15 residues. Germline CDR1 KGHSH, CDR2 LQKENI. The V end lost 0 bases, the J end lost 4 bases, and 12 bases lay between the germline ends. The CDR3 DNA reads TGTGCCAGCTCACCACCGGCGGATTCCGGCTATGGCTACACCTTC. Translating it yields CASSPPADSGYGYTF.

The chain is built from TRBV27 and TRBJ1-6; D is uncertain. Trimming cost V 7 bases and J 9 bases, with 13 bases left between them. CDR1 and CDR2 from the germline V gene are MNHEY and SMNVEV (reference sequence). This CDR3 has 13 residues. The DNA for the CDR3 is TGTGCCAGCACCCTCGGTTTACTTTCACCCCTCCACTTT. It is translated as CASTLGLLSPLHF.